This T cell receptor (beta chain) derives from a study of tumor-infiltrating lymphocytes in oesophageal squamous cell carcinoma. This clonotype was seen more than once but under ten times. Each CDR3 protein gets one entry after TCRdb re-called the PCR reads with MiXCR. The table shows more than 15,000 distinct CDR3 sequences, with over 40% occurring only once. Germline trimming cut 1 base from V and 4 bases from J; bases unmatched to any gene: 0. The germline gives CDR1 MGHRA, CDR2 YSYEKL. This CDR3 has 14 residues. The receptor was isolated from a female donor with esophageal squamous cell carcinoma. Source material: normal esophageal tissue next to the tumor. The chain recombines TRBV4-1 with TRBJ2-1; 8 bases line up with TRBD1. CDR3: CASSQGTGYNEQFF. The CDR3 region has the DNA TGCGCCAGCAGCCAAGGGACAGGGTACAATGAGCAGTTCTTC.